The entry below gives a single T cell receptor (beta chain) sequence along with its context. Antigen specificity is unknown. V shed 6 bases, J shed 1 base, and the junction held 3 bases outside the gene matches. There are 14 residues in the CDR3. Germline CDR1 LGHDT, CDR2 YNNKEL (reference sequence). The sample comes from a study of CD8 T cells in ankylosing spondylitis. Using quantitative 5'-RACE with molecular barcodes, the authors made TCR beta libraries. TCRdb ran MiXCR on the 5' RACE reads and lists one entry per CDR3 protein. The data contain 800,000 to 900,000 distinct CDR3 sequences, 10% to 15% of them seen just once; the ten biggest clones take up about 0.49%. Broader study findings: Some motif variants had been reported before (in reactive arthritis synovial fluid and blood). Seemingly distinctive of ankylosing spondylitis blood was a TCR beta motif formed by eight highly homologous variants. Clones linked to disease were reported to show significant enrichment in matched ankylosing spondylitis synovial fluid.

The sequenced material came from blood, either unsorted or a sorted T cell fraction (not recorded which). This receptor was obtained from a male donor with ankylosing spondylitis. The gene calls are TRBV3-1 and TRBJ2-5, with 9 bases that match TRBD2. The CDR3 region is CASRASGTQETQYF. DNA for the CDR3: TGTGCCAGCAGAGCTAGCGGGACCCAAGAGACCCAGTACTTC.